The clone carrying this T cell receptor beta chain came up a few times. The repertoire was sequenced with immunoSEQ multiplex PCR; TCRdb's copy has only in-frame clones and lacks some. The table lists about 210,000 clones, roughly 87% of them singletons, with approximately 7.8% in the top ten. This sample stems from a study of blood T cell repertoires in COVID-19. The sequenced sample was peripheral blood. This clonotype was sampled from a woman aged 60 to 75 with COVID-19, enrolled during active disease.

The CDR3, as DNA: TGTGCCAGCAGACTCGGACTACTTCTCTGTACGCACGAGCAGTACGTC. Its protein is CASRLGLLLCTHEQYV. The chain couples TRBV14 to TRBJ2-7; TRBD2 is a possible D gene (6 bases). Germline values: CDR1 SGHDN, CDR2 FVKESK. V was clipped by 6 bases and J by 5 bases, with 23 bases between them. CDR3 length: 16 residues.